The T cell receptor beta chain described here comes from a study of shared clonotypes between healthy human individuals. Looking at the study overall: Every donor yielded three CD4 naive, three CD4 memory, two CD8 naive and one CD8 memory plate.

V lost 1 base and J lost 1; bases outside the gene matches: 3. CDR1 SNHLY and CDR2 FYNNEI come from the germline V gene. The CDR3 is made up of 16 amino acids. Broader study findings: A small donor pool kept down the genetic and exposure-history diversity that was represented.

The table came from immunoSEQ multiplex PCR; TCRdb's copy has only in-frame clones and leaves some out. The table has around 2,000,000 clones, about 95% seen once. This clone was counted a single time. Its antigen is not identified. As defined, naive CD8 cells were CD45RO-negative and positively selected for CCR7, with terminally differentiated effector memory CD45RA+ cells excluded. Those who donated were healthy HIV-negative adults, with no recent acute infections or vaccinations reported. Every contributor of samples was a Caucasian grown-up residing in Nashville, Tennessee. The clonotype originates from a man between 18 and 35 years old in good health. The gene calls are TRBV2 and TRBJ2-1, with 8 bases fitting TRBD1. Sequenced sample: naive CD8+ T cells sorted from blood. The CDR3 DNA reads as TGTGCCAGCAGTGAAGACCGACAGGGGTCCTACAATGAGCAGTTCTTC. Residues: CASSEDRQGSYNEQFF.